Detailed here is one T cell receptor (beta chain). Random hexamers were used to reverse transcribe 0.5 to 1 ug of RNA. It was immunoSEQ multiplex PCR that amplified TCR beta CDR3 across 54 Vbeta and 13 Jbeta. From the immunoSEQ multiplex PCR reads, TCRdb called clonotypes with MiXCR, one entry per CDR3 protein. Among some 100,000 distinct CDR3 sequences listed, 80% to 95% were seen once. These data come from a study of CD8 T cells in Susac syndrome. Sequencing of TCR beta drew on CD8+ and CD4+ T cells from blood. FACS was used to enrich TEMRA cells, whereas the CD8+ and CD4+ T cells were obtained by negative isolation. With V trimmed by 0 bases and J by 0 bases, 1 base remained unmatched. Germline V gives CDR1 LGHNA, CDR2 YSLEER. The CDR3 loop spans 16 amino acids.

V usage is TRBV4-3 and J usage is TRBJ2-3, with 9 bases fitting TRBD2. The TCR comes from a human donor in good health. The sequencing input was CD4+ T cells from PBMCs. CDR3 loop: CASSQETSGSTDTQYF. CDR3 sequence (DNA): TGCGCCAGCAGCCAAGAGACTAGCGGAAGCACAGATACGCAGTATTTT.